Below are 30 T cell receptor beta chains sequenced from a single sample in a study of blood T cell repertoires in COVID-19. Data came from immunoSEQ multiplex PCR; TCRdb stores just in-frame clones and leaves some out. The table lists around 120,000 clones, over 70% of them singletons. Sequencing used peripheral blood. These receptors came from an elderly man with active or convalescent COVID-19.

CDR3 DNA sequence: TGCGCCAGCAGCTTGGGGACAGTGGGGGGCACAGATACGCAGTATTTT. This codes for CASSLGTVGGTDTQYF. The gene calls are TRBV5-1 and TRBJ2-3; tentative D call: TRBD1 (6 bases). CDR1 is SGHRS, CDR2 YFSETQ, per germline. This CDR3 spans 16 amino acids. V lost 0 bases to trimming and J lost 1 base, with 12 bases between them. The complete variable domain, with remaining parts taken from reference TRBV5-1 and TRBJ2-3, reads KAGVTQTPRYLIKTRGQQVTLSCSPISGHRSVSWYQQTPGQGLQFLFEYFSETQRNKGNFPGRFSGRQFSNSRSEMNVSTLELGDSALYLCASSLGTVGGTDTQYFGPGTRLTVL.

The chain uses TRBV2 and TRBJ2-2; 7 bases fit TRBD1. In germline, CDR1 is SNHLY, CDR2 FYNNEI. With V trimmed by 9 bases and J by 2 bases, 6 bases remained unmatched. This CDR3 is built from 14 residues. The CDR3 loop reads CASRGQLNTGELFF. In DNA, the CDR3 is TGTGCCAGTAGGGGACAGCTTAACACCGGGGAGCTGTTTTTT.

This clone was seen a few times. The CDR3 nucleotides are TGTGCCAGCAGTTTGGACAGGGAAGGTAATCAGCCCCAGCATTTT. Its translation is CASSLDREGNQPQHF. V and J are TRBV28 and TRBJ1-5, with 8 nucleotides matching TRBD1. Per the germline V gene, CDR1 is MDHEN and CDR2 is SYDVKM. The CDR3 length is 15 residues. V gave up 3 bases and J gave up 4 bases; unmatched junction bases: 5.

This chain uses TRBV4-3 with TRBJ2-7; 7 bases agree with TRBD2. The J segment lost 2 bases and the V segment lost 4 bases, leaving 17 bases of the junction unmatched. Germline loops: CDR1 LGHNA, CDR2 YSLEER. This CDR3 is 18 amino acids long. CDR3 residues: CASSREYFSGSAPYEQYF. The CDR3 DNA is TGCGCCAGCAGCCGCGAATACTTTAGCGGGTCGGCTCCCTACGAGCAGTACTTC.

In this sample, this clone turned up once. The CDR3 coding sequence is TGTGCCAGCTCGCGGACTAGCGGGGGGGCCAGGGAGACCCAGTACTTC. This codes for CASSRTSGGARETQYF. The genes are TRBV18 and TRBJ2-5, with 15 positions matching TRBD2. The CDR3 spans 16 residues. The V gene's germline CDR1 is KGHSH and CDR2 LQKENI. Losses at the gene ends were 6 bases for V and 5 bases for J; bases not matched to a gene: 7.

The V and J genes are TRBV6-2 or TRBV6-3 and TRBJ2-5; perhaps TRBD2 as D (5 bases). Deletions cut 0 bases from V and 5 bases from J, with 16 bases between. CDR1 is MNHEY and CDR2 is SVGEGT in the germline V gene. This CDR3 has 16 amino acids. The CDR3 region is CASSYSTSGRVETQYF. In DNA form, the CDR3 reads TGTGCCAGCAGTTACTCTACAAGCGGTAGGGTGGAGACCCAGTACTTC.

The chain joins TRBV29-1 to TRBJ2-5, with 7 bases aligning to TRBD1. This CDR3 contains 11 residues. Per germline, CDR1 SQVTM and CDR2 ANQGSEA. Germline trimming cut 8 bases from V and 2 bases from J; bases unmatched to any gene: 2. The DNA for the CDR3 is TGCAGCACGGGACAGCAAGAGACCCAGTACTTC. It codes for CSTGQQETQYF.

The V and J genes are TRBV4-3 and TRBJ1-3, with D unresolved. The germline V gene has CDR1 LGHNA and CDR2 YSLEER. Between the trimmed V and J ends, which lost 1 base and 0 bases, there was a span of 13 bases. The CDR3 consists of 17 residues. Here the CDR3 reads CASSQVMSSDSGNTIYF. CDR3 coding DNA: TGCGCCAGCAGCCAAGTAATGTCGTCAGACTCTGGAAACACCATATATTTT.

The chain links TRBV7-9 to TRBJ2-7; tentative D call: TRBD1 (6 bases). V lost 5 bases and J 4 bases, leaving 6 bases between the germline ends. The CDR3 is made up of 11 amino acids. Per the germline V gene, CDR1 is SEHNR and CDR2 is FQNEAQ (reference sequence). The chain's CDR3 is CASSDRYEQYF. CDR3 DNA sequence: TGTGCCAGCAGCGACAGGTACGAGCAGTACTTC.

This clone was counted a few times. The rearrangement joins TRBV5-1 to TRBJ2-3, with 7 bases lining up with TRBD1. The V segment lost 0 bases and the J segment 1 base; nucleotides outside the gene matches: 14. Germline V gene data show CDR1 as SGHRS and CDR2 as YFSETQ. The CDR3 spans 19 residues. CDR3 region: CASSLALTGNLGGTDTQYF. CDR3 DNA: TGCGCCAGCAGCTTGGCTTTGACAGGGAATCTCGGGGGCACAGATACGCAGTATTTT.

The chain links TRBV4-1 to TRBJ2-3, with D unresolved. CDR3 length: 15 residues. Trimming left V 0 bases short and J 4 bases short, with 11 bases between. Germline CDR1 and CDR2: MGHRA and YSYEKL. The CDR3 DNA follows: TGCGCCAGCAGCCAAGATCCGGGTGGTGCAGATACGCAGTATTTT. Amino acids: CASSQDPGGADTQYF.

The CDR3 nucleotides are TGCGCCAGCAGCCAACCAAGTCCCGGAGCCTACACCTTC. Its protein product is CASSQPSPGAYTF. This chain connects TRBV4-3 to TRBJ1-2; D unclear. In germline, CDR1 is LGHNA, CDR2 YSLEER. The CDR3 runs 13 residues. V lost 2 bases and J lost 10, with 14 bases in between.

CDR3 bases: TGTGCCACTTGGGTGATGGAGGATGAAAAACTGTTTTTT. This translates into CATWVMEDEKLFF. The chain carries TRBV24-1 and TRBJ1-4; D remains ambiguous. CDR1 is KGHDR and CDR2 is SFDVKD in the germline V gene. The ends were cut back, 10 bases at V and 6 bases at J, with 14 bases in the middle. The CDR3 has 13 amino acids.

J is TRBJ1-5 and V is TRBV28; tentatively, D is TRBD1 (6 bases). Germline CDR1 MDHEN, CDR2 SYDVKM. V shed 6 bases and J shed 5 bases, with 17 bases lying between them. The CDR3 length is 15 residues. In nucleotides, the CDR3 is TGTGCCAGCAGGACAGGAGGTAGTAAGGATCAGCCCCAGCATTTT. It encodes CASRTGGSKDQPQHF.

The chain combines TRBV5-6 with TRBJ1-2; D unresolved. Per the germline V gene, CDR1 is SGHDT and CDR2 is YYEEEE. V dropped 3 bases and J dropped 2 bases, with 5 bases sitting between them. The CDR3 extends over 12 amino acids. This CDR3 is CASSSRNYGYTF. CDR3 coding DNA: TGTGCCAGCAGCTCACGGAACTATGGCTACACCTTC.

The CDR3: CASSGLSQETQYF. The CDR3 bases are TGTGCCAGCTCAGGGCTGAGTCAAGAGACCCAGTACTTC. The V and J genes are TRBV18 and TRBJ2-5; D not certain. Germline CDR1 is KGHSH and CDR2 is LQKENI. Trimming shortened V by 5 bases and J by 2 bases, and 9 bases separated the two germline ends. This CDR3 is 13 amino acids long. Using reference TRBV18 and TRBJ2-5 for the parts outside the CDR3, the full variable domain is NAGVMQNPRHLVRRRGQEARLRCSPMKGHSHVYWYRQLPEEGLKFMVYLQKENIIDESGMPKERFSAEFPKEGPSILRIQQVVRGDSAAYFCASSGLSQETQYFGPGTRLLVL.

The chain joins TRBV7-2 to TRBJ1-5; 11 bases fit TRBD1. The CDR3 is 16 amino acids. The junction had 10 bases not matched to a gene; V was cut back by 11 bases and J by 1 base. Germline V gene sequence: CDR1 SGHTA, CDR2 FQGNSA. The CDR3 coding sequence is TGTGCCTCAAAAGCTGGGACAGGGGGAAGCAATCAGCCCCAGCATTTT. It encodes CASKAGTGGSNQPQHF.

Written as DNA, the CDR3 is TGCGCCAGCAGCCAAGATCGCAGGGCTGAGTTGTCACCCCTCCACTTT. It yields the protein CASSQDRRAELSPLHF. The V call is TRBV4-3, the J call TRBJ1-6; D might be TRBD1 (5 bases). V shed 0 bases and J shed 10 bases, with 16 bases lying between them. CDR3 length: 16 amino acids. Germline-derived CDR1 and CDR2 are LGHNA and YSLEER.

V and J are TRBV5-1 and TRBJ1-5, with 7 bases lining up with TRBD1. J was trimmed by 6 bases and V by 3 bases; bases with no gene match: 6. From germline, CDR1 is SGHRS and CDR2 YFSETQ. The CDR3 extends over 14 amino acids. The CDR3: CASSSQGLGQPQHF. In DNA, the CDR3 is TGCGCCAGCAGCTCACAGGGGTTGGGTCAGCCCCAGCATTTT.

This clone was detected only once. CDR3 loop: CASSPDRVGSPLHF. The CDR3 nucleotides read TGTGCCAGCAGCCCCGACAGGGTAGGATCACCCCTCCACTTT. The chain combines TRBV6-4 with TRBJ1-6, with TRBD1 matching 7 bases. The germline CDR1 and CDR2 sequences are MRHNA and SNTAGT. V gave up 6 bases and J gave up 10 bases; unmatched junction bases: 9. There are 14 residues in the CDR3.

This clone was seen only a few times. J is TRBJ1-6 and V is TRBV9, with a weak D call TRBD1 (5 bases). The CDR3 is 14 residues long. Germline assignment: CDR1 SGDLS and CDR2 YYNGEE. The V end was cut by 3 bases, the J end by 7 bases, with 11 bases between. Here the CDR3 DNA reads TGTGCCAGCAGCGGGGGGGACGGGAATTCACCCCTCCACTTT. Its translation: CASSGGDGNSPLHF.

The rearrangement uses TRBV7-2 and TRBJ1-4; 8 nucleotides match TRBD1. Unmatched junction bases numbered 5, after V lost 1 base and J lost 7 bases. Per germline, CDR1 SGHTA and CDR2 FQGNSA. CDR3 length equals 15 residues. DNA of the CDR3: TGTGCCAGCAGCTTAGGGACAGGGTCTGGTGAAAAACTGTTTTTT. Encoded protein: CASSLGTGSGEKLFF.

The chain is built from TRBV7-3 and TRBJ2-3; 8 positions match TRBD1. The CDR3 is made up of 15 amino acids. Trimming took 5 bases from V and 0 from J; bases not matched to a gene: 4. Germline CDR1 is SGHTA and CDR2 is FQGTGA. The CDR3 spells CASSVQGASTDTQYF. In DNA, the CDR3 is TGTGCCAGCAGCGTCCAGGGGGCGAGCACAGATACGCAGTATTTT.

The V gene is TRBV2, the J gene TRBJ2-3; 10 nucleotides match TRBD2. V lost 1 base to trimming and J lost 3 bases; unmatched junction nucleotides: 13. Germline lookup yields CDR1 SNHLY and CDR2 FYNNEI. This CDR3 region has 19 residues. For the CDR3, the DNA is TGTGCCAGCAGTGAAGGGCTAGCGGGGGTGAAGTCATTGACAGATACGCAGTATTTT. The encoded protein is CASSEGLAGVKSLTDTQYF.

This clone was seen only once. The CDR3 reads CASSFRDSLDEQYF. CDR3 nucleotides: TGTGCCAGCAGCTTCCGGGACTCCCTCGACGAGCAGTACTTC. This chain links TRBV7-8 with TRBJ2-7, with D possibly matching TRBD2 (6 bases). The CDR3 totals 14 residues. The germline V and J ends were trimmed by 3 bases and 5 bases, with 14 bases remaining between them. Germline V gene data show CDR1 as SGHVS and CDR2 as FQNEAQ. The full variable domain, in which reference TRBV7-8 and TRBJ2-7 provide the parts outside the CDR3, is GAGVSQSPRYKVAKRGQDVALRCDPISGHVSLFWYQQALGQGPEFLTYFQNEAQLDKSGLPSDRFFAERPEGSVSTLKIQRTQQEDSAVYLCASSFRDSLDEQYFGPGTRLTVT.

The chain employs TRBV6-5 and TRBJ1-2, with TRBD1 as a possible D gene (5 bases). The V and J ends lost 2 bases and 6 bases respectively, with 7 bases between them. The germline CDR1 and CDR2 sequences are MNHEY and SVGAGI. The length of the CDR3 is 12 residues. The CDR3 here is CASSYQGDGYTF. The CDR3 DNA reads as TGTGCCAGCAGTTACCAGGGCGATGGCTACACCTTC.

V and J are TRBV5-6 and TRBJ2-7; weak D call: TRBD1 (5 bases). Trimming shortened V by 2 bases and J by 4 bases, and 13 bases separated the two germline ends. CDR1 is SGHDT and CDR2 is YYEEEE in the germline V gene. The CDR3 spans 14 residues. The CDR3: CASSLGALTYEQYF. DNA of the CDR3: TGTGCCAGCAGCTTAGGGGCTCTAACATACGAGCAGTACTTC.

J is TRBJ1-2 and V is TRBV29-1; 9 nucleotides align to TRBD1. V shed 8 bases, J shed 4 bases, and the junction held 11 bases outside the gene matches. CDR1 and CDR2 (germline): SQVTM, ANQGSEA. The CDR3 spans 14 residues. The CDR3 nucleotides are TGCAGCATTTTACAGGGGGCTGGGTCCTATGGCTACACCTTC. Its protein is CSILQGAGSYGYTF.

The rearrangement joins TRBV7-3 to TRBJ2-3; 13 positions agree with TRBD2. The CDR3 covers 16 residues. CDR1 is SGHTA and CDR2 is FQGTGA in the germline V gene. J was trimmed by 5 bases and V by 5 bases; bases with no gene match: 7. The CDR3 region is CASSPRTSGGIDTQYF. The CDR3 nucleotides are TGTGCCAGCAGCCCAAGGACTAGCGGGGGAATAGATACGCAGTATTTT.

The chain joins TRBV10-3 to TRBJ1-2, with D possibly matching TRBD1 (6 bases). The V gene's germline CDR1 is ENHRY and CDR2 SYGVKD. The CDR3 extends over 14 amino acids. V was cut by 0 bases and J by 4 bases, with 9 bases left in between. In DNA form, the CDR3 reads TGTGCCATCAGTGAGTCGACCAGGGGCTATGGCTACACCTTC. Amino acid sequence: CAISESTRGYGYTF.